This passage covers 20 T cell receptor beta chains from one sample sequenced in a study of vaccination effects on CD4 cells after COVID-19. No antigen is known for these receptors. Produced via immunoSEQ multiplex PCR; TCRdb's table is partial and in-frame only. Altogether 25,000 to 30,000 clones are present, about 67% being singletons, with the ten largest covering 8.5% to 10%. Sequencing in the ViraFEST assay came after antigen-specific CD4+ T cells had been expanded with viral peptide pools, which were used to stimulate PBMC. Once cultured for about 9 days, the cells underwent separation to obtain CD4+ T cells. Each participant was administered two doses of either the BNT162b2 or the mRNA-1273 vaccine. This material consisted of CD4+ T cells from PBMCs cultured with HCoV-NL63 spike peptides, taken after COVID-19 vaccination. The source is a human donor who received a COVID-19 vaccine.

This clone occurred once. The V gene is TRBV10-2, the J gene TRBJ1-1; D is uncertain. This CDR3 has 14 amino acids. V was cut by 1 base and J by 3 bases, with 9 bases left in between. Germline CDR1 WSHSY, CDR2 SAAADI. The CDR3 region has the DNA TGCGCCAGCAGTGAGTATCACCGGGACACTGAAGCTTTCTTT. It translates to CASSEYHRDTEAFF.

The chain combines TRBV18 with TRBJ2-2; 8 bases line up with TRBD1. Per the germline V gene, CDR1 is KGHSH and CDR2 is LQKENI. V trimming: 1 base; J trimming: 4 bases; junction bases outside the gene matches: 5. The CDR3 spans 16 residues. This CDR3 is CASSPLGGQGTGELFF. CDR3 coding DNA: TGTGCCAGCTCACCACTAGGAGGACAGGGCACCGGGGAGCTGTTTTTT.

The gene calls are TRBV11-3 and TRBJ2-5, with 8 bases aligning to TRBD1. Looked up from germline, CDR1 is SGHNT and CDR2 is YENEEA. Trimming removed 5 bases from V and 4 bases from J; junction bases left unmatched: 6. CDR3 length: 14 amino acids. Written as DNA, the CDR3 is TGTGCCAGCAGCCTATCTCAGGGGGCAGAGACCCAGTACTTC. Encoded protein: CASSLSQGAETQYF.

About this clone: At one end, the junction sequence differs from germline, possibly due to a read error. The chain joins TRBV7-9 to TRBJ2-2; D remains ambiguous. The germline gives CDR1 SEHNR, CDR2 FQNEAQ (reference sequence). The CDR3 loop spans 13 amino acids. This chain's CDR3 is CASGFSSTGELFF. The CDR3, as DNA: TGTGCCAGCGGCTTCAGCAGCACCGGGGAGCTGTTTTTT.

The chain employs TRBV18 and TRBJ1-2; 7 bases are a match to TRBD1. The germline CDR1 and CDR2 sequences are KGHSH and LQKENI. This CDR3 has 14 residues. Trimming took 5 bases from V and 4 from J; bases not matched to a gene: 7. CDR3 sequence reads: CASSRDRMVYGYTF. In DNA, the CDR3 is TGTGCCAGCTCAAGGGACAGAATGGTCTATGGCTACACCTTC.

This clone was recorded once. CDR3 sequence reads: CASSTSPTYEQFF. CDR3 nucleotide sequence: TGTGCCAGCAGCACCTCCCCGACTTATGAGCAGTTCTTC. The chain joins TRBV7-2 to TRBJ2-1; no clear D gene. CDR3 length: 13 amino acids. The germline V and J ends were trimmed by 5 bases and 8 bases, with 13 bases remaining between them. Germline assignment: CDR1 SGHTA and CDR2 FQGNSA.

The CDR3 nucleotides read TGTGCCAGCAGCCCACCGCCCCTAGCCACCGGGGAGCTGTTTTTT. This encodes CASSPPPLATGELFF. The chain carries TRBV3-1 (or the pseudogene TRBV3-2) and TRBJ2-2, with D perhaps matching TRBD2 (5 bases). The CDR3 runs to 15 residues. V was pared by 4 bases and J by 4 bases, with 13 bases between. Germline CDR1 is LGHDT and CDR2 is YNNKEL (reference sequence).

The rearrangement joins TRBV4-2 to TRBJ1-5, with D unresolved. The CDR3 totals 15 residues. The V end lost 0 bases, the J end lost 5 bases, and 11 bases lay between the germline ends. The germline V gene has CDR1 LGHNA and CDR2 YNFKEQ. The CDR3 nucleotides read TGTGCCAGCAGCCAAGAGTGGACTGCAGATCAGCCCCAGCATTTT. It encodes CASSQEWTADQPQHF.

CDR3 region: CASSLVIRSSYGYTF. CDR3 DNA: TGCGCCAGCAGCTTGGTTATCCGTAGTAGCTATGGCTACACCTTC. V gene TRBV5-1 combines with J gene TRBJ1-2; no definite D call. In germline, CDR1 is SGHRS, CDR2 YFSETQ. The CDR3 is 15 amino acids. V gave up 0 bases and J gave up 4 bases, with 13 bases separating them.

The V gene is TRBV6-2 or TRBV6-3, the J gene TRBJ2-2; 12 bases agree with TRBD2. Germline CDR1 MNHEY, CDR2 SVGEGT. V shed 6 bases and J 2 bases; nucleotides not matched to a gene: 7. This CDR3 has 17 residues. The CDR3 is CASSPKGLAGNTGELFF. The CDR3 bases are TGTGCCAGCAGCCCTAAGGGACTAGCGGGCAACACCGGGGAGCTGTTTTTT.

The CDR3 is CASSYQGYRPEAFF. In DNA, the CDR3 is TGTGCCAGCAGTTATCAAGGGTATCGACCTGAAGCTTTCTTT. The gene calls are TRBV6-5 and TRBJ1-1; no reliable D call. CDR1 is MNHEY and CDR2 is SVGAGI in the germline V gene. The V and J ends lost 3 bases and 6 bases respectively, with 14 bases between them. The CDR3 has 14 residues.

The chain is built from TRBV27 and TRBJ2-1, with D maybe TRBD1 (7 bases). Trimming removed 6 bases at V and 6 bases at J, with 15 bases between. From germline, CDR1 is MNHEY and CDR2 SMNVEV (reference sequence). CDR3 length: 14 amino acids. Here the CDR3 reads CASSQGGWLNEQFF. In DNA, the CDR3 is TGTGCCAGCAGCCAGGGGGGCTGGCTCAATGAGCAGTTCTTC.

V and J are TRBV6-5 and TRBJ2-2; 7 bases line up with TRBD1. The CDR3 runs to 15 residues. V was clipped by 6 bases and J by 0 bases; unmatched bases: 4. CDR1 is MNHEY and CDR2 is SVGAGI in the germline V gene. The CDR3 spells CASRTGTANTGELFF. The CDR3 DNA sequence: TGTGCCAGCAGAACCGGGACAGCGAACACCGGGGAGCTGTTTTTT.

The J gene is TRBJ2-2, the V gene TRBV5-1, with a weak D call TRBD1 (6 bases). Trimming pared 4 bases from V and 1 base from J, leaving 14 bases between. Germline V gene data show CDR1 as SGHRS and CDR2 as YFSETQ. The CDR3 runs 16 residues. CDR3 sequence reads: CASSIGGTGNTGELFF. For the CDR3, the DNA is TGCGCCAGCAGCATAGGGGGTACAGGGAACACCGGGGAGCTGTTTTTT.

The V gene is TRBV27, the J gene TRBJ1-6; no definite D call. The germline gives CDR1 MNHEY, CDR2 SMNVEV (reference sequence). There are 14 residues in the CDR3. Trimming shortened V by 2 bases and J by 12 bases, and 14 bases separated the two germline ends. DNA of the CDR3: TGTGCCAGCAGTTTACTCAATATTTTGGGACCCCTCCACTTT. The encoded protein is CASSLLNILGPLHF.

The CDR3 coding sequence is TGTGCCAACCTACGGGGGCGGATAGGCGGGAACACTGAAGCTTTCTTT. This sequence encodes CANLRGRIGGNTEAFF. This chain connects TRBV11-2 to TRBJ1-1; D may be TRBD1 (6 bases). Trimming shortened V by 10 bases and J by 1 base, and 22 bases separated the two germline ends. Germline values: CDR1 SGHAT, CDR2 FQNNGV. The CDR3 covers 16 residues.

The chain recombines TRBV29-1 with TRBJ1-5; D uncertain. Trimming pared 4 bases from V and 7 bases from J, leaving 11 bases between. This CDR3 is built from 12 residues. The germline V gene has CDR1 SQVTM and CDR2 ANQGSEA. DNA for the CDR3: TGCAGCGTTGGTAATGAGTTACAGCCCCAGCATTTT. Protein product: CSVGNELQPQHF.

This chain uses TRBV27 with TRBJ2-5; D is undetermined. This CDR3 has 14 residues. Trimming stripped 2 bases from V and 2 bases from J, with 9 bases between. Germline V gene data show CDR1 as MNHEY and CDR2 as SMNVEV (reference sequence). CDR3 loop: CASSLPRMQETQYF. The CDR3 DNA reads as TGTGCCAGCAGTTTACCCCGGATGCAAGAGACCCAGTACTTC.

The chain links TRBV7-9 to TRBJ2-7; no clear D gene. The CDR3 extends over 14 amino acids. CDR1 SEHNR and CDR2 FQNEAQ come from the germline V gene (reference sequence). V lost 1 base and J 0 bases, leaving 7 bases between the germline ends. The CDR3 spells CASSLGGISYEQYF. The CDR3, as DNA: TGTGCCAGCAGCTTAGGAGGAATCTCCTACGAGCAGTACTTC. Full variable domain (rest looked up from reference TRBV7-9 and TRBJ2-7): DTGVSQNPRHKITKRGQNVTFRCDPISEHNRLYWYRQTLGQGPEFLTYFQNEAQLEKSRLLSDRFSAERPKGSFSTLEIQRTEQGDSAMYLCASSLGGISYEQYFGPGTRLTVT.

The DNA for the CDR3 is TGTGCCAGCAGCCAAGGTGGAATTGGAGGCGAGCAGTACTTC. Protein: CASSQGGIGGEQYF. The chain recombines TRBV3-1 (or the pseudogene TRBV3-2) with TRBJ2-7, with D possibly being TRBD2 (5 bases). Germline CDR1 is LGHDT and CDR2 is YNNKEL (reference sequence). The V end lost 1 base, the J end lost 6 bases, and 13 bases lay between the germline ends. This CDR3 is 14 amino acids long.